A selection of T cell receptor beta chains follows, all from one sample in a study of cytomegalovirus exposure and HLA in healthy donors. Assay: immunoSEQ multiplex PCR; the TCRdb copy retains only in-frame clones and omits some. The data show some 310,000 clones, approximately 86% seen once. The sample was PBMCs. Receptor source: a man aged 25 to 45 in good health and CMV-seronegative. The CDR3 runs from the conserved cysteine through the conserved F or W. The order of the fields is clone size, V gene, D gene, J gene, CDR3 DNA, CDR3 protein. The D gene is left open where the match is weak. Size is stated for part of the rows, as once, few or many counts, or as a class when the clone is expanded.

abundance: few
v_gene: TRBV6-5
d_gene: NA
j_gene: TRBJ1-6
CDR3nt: TGTGCCAGCAGTGCCCTCGGAGGCTCACCCCTCCACTTT
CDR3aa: CASSALGGSPLHF

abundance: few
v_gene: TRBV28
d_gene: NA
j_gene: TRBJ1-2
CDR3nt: TGTGCCAGCAGCCTAGCTAACTATGGCTACACCTTC
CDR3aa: CASSLANYGYTF

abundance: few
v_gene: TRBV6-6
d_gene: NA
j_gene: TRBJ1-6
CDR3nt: TGTGCCAGCACGCCACAGGGAAGACTCCACTTT
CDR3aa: CASTPQGRLHF

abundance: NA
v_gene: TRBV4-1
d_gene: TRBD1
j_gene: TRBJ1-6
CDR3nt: TGCGCCAGCAGCCAAGTTCTGGGACAGGGTTTGTCACCCCTCCACTTT
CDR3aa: CASSQVLGQGLSPLHF

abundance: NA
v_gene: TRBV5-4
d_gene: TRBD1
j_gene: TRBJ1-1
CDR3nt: TGTGCCAGCAGCTCGGACAGGGTACACACTGAAGCTTTCTTT
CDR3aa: CASSSDRVHTEAFF

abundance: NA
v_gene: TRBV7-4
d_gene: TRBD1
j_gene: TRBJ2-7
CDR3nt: TGTGCCAGCAGCAAACTCGGACAGGCCTACGAGCAGTACTTC
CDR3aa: CASSKLGQAYEQYF

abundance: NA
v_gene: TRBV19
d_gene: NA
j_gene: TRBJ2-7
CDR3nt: TGTGCCAGTAGTACGCGGAATCTTCTTGAGCAGTACTTC
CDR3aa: CASSTRNLLEQYF

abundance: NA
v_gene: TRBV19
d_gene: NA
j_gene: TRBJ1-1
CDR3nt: TGTGCCAGTAGCCCATTGGGGGGACGTGGCACTGAAGCTTTCTTT
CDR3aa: CASSPLGGRGTEAFF

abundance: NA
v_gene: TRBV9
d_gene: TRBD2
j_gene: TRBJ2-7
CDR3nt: TGTGCCAGCAGCCACGGGACTAGCGGATTCTACGAGCAGTACTTC
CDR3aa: CASSHGTSGFYEQYF

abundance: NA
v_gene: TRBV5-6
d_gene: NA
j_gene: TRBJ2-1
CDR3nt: TGTGCCAGCAGCTCTGACAGCTACAATGAGCAGTTCTTC
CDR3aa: CASSSDSYNEQFF

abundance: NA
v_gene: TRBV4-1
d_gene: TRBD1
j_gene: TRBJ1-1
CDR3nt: TGCGCCAGCAGCCAGCAGGGGGCTACTGAAGCTTTCTTT
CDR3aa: CASSQQGATEAFF

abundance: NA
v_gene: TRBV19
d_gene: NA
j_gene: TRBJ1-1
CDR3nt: TGTGCCAGTAGTGATTTTGGGCCCACTGAAGCTTTCTTT
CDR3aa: CASSDFGPTEAFF

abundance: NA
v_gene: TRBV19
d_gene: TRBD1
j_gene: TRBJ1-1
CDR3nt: TGTGCCAGTAGTTTGACAGGGTTCGTCACTGAAGCTTTCTTT
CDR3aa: CASSLTGFVTEAFF

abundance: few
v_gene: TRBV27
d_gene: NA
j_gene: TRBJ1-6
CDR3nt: TGTGCCAGCATGCTTGCGAAGAGTTCACCCCTCCACTTT
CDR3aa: CASMLAKSSPLHF

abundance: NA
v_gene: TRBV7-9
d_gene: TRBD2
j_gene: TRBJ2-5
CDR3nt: TGTGCCAGCAGCTTAGGGGGACTAGGGGACCAGACCCAGTACTTC
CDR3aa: CASSLGGLGDQTQYF

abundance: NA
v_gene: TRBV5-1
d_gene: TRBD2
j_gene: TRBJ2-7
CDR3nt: TGCGCCAGCAGCTTGACGAGCGGGGGGACCTACGAGCAGTACTTC
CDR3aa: CASSLTSGGTYEQYF

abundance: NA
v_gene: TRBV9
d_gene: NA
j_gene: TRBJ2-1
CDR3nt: TGTGCCAGCAGCGCGGGACTTCTGACCTACAATGAGCAGTTCTTC
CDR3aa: CASSAGLLTYNEQFF

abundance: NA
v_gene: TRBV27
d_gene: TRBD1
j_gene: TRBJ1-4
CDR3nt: TGTGCCAGCAGTTCTCGGACAGGGACCGGTGAAAAACTGTTTTTT
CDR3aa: CASSSRTGTGEKLFF

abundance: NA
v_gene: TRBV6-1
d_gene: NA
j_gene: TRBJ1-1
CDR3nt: TGTGCCAGCAGTCCGGGACACTCGAACACTGAAGCTTTCTTT
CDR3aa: CASSPGHSNTEAFF

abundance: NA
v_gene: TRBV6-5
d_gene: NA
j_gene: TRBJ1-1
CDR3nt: TGTGCCAGCAGTTACCAACGGACTTACACTGAAGCTTTCTTT
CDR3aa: CASSYQRTYTEAFF

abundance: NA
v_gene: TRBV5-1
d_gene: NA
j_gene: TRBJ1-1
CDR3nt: TGCGCCAGCAGCTTGGGGCAGTTTAACACTGAAGCTTTCTTT
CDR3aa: CASSLGQFNTEAFF

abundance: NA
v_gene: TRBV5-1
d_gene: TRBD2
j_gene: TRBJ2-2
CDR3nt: TGCGCCAGCAGCCAGACTAGCGGGCTTAACACCGGGGAGCTGTTTTTT
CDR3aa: CASSQTSGLNTGELFF

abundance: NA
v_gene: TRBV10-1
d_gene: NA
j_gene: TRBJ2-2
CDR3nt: TGCGCCAGCAGTGGTCCGGTGATAGTCTACACCGGGGAGCTGTTTTTT
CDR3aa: CASSGPVIVYTGELFF

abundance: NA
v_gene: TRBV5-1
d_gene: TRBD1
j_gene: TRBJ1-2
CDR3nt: TGCGCCAGCAGCGACGGACAGGGTAACTATGGCTACACCTTC
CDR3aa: CASSDGQGNYGYTF

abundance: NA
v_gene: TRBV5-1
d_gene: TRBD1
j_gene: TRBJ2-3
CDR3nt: TGCGCCAGCAGCTTGGAGGGGGCGGGCACAGATACGCAGTATTTT
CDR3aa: CASSLEGAGTDTQYF

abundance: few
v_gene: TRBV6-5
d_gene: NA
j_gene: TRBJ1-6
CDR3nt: TGTGCCAGCAGTTTACACAGGGTGGTGTGGGGTTCACCCCTCCACTTT
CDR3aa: CASSLHRVVWGSPLHF

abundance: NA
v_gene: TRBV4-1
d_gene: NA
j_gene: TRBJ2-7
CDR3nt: TGCGCCAGCAGCCAAGAGGACACCTACGACGAGCAGTACTTC
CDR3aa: CASSQEDTYDEQYF

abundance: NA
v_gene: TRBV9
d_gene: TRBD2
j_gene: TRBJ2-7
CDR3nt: TGTGCCAGCAGCGTCGGAGCGGGGGGGCCGGGCGAGCAGTACTTC
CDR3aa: CASSVGAGGPGEQYF

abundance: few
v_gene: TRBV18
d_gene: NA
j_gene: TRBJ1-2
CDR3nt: TGTGCCAGCTCACCTAAGGAGCGGGGGAGGAACTATGGCTACACCTTC
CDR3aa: CASSPKERGRNYGYTF

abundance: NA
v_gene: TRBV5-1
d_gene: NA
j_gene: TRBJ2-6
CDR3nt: TGCGCCAGCAGCCTGAGGGTTGCTGGGGCCAACGTCCTGACTTTC
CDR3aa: CASSLRVAGANVLTF

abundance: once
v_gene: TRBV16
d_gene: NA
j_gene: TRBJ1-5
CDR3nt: TGTGCCAGCAGCCAGGGTGGGGGCTTTCAGCCCCAGCATTTT
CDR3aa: CASSQGGGFQPQHF

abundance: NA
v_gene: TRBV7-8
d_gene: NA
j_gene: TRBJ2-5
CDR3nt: TGTGCCAGCAGCCCGACTACGTCGGGTCGGGAGACCCAGTACTTC
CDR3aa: CASSPTTSGRETQYF

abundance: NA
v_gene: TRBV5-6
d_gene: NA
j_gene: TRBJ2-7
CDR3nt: TGTGCCAGCAGCTTGGTAGGTGACATGGCGGGGGAGCAGTACTTC
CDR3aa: CASSLVGDMAGEQYF

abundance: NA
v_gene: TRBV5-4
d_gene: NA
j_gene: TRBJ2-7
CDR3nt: TGTGCCAGCAGCTTGGATCGGGACTCCTACGAGCAGTACTTC
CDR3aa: CASSLDRDSYEQYF

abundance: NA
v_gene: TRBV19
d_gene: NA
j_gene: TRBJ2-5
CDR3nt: TGTGCCAGTAGCCCCCGCCTAGCTGACGAGACCCAGTACTTC
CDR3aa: CASSPRLADETQYF

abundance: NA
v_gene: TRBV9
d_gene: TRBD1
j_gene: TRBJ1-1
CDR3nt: TGTGCCAGCAGCACTTGGACAGGCGTCAACACTGAAGCTTTCTTT
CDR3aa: CASSTWTGVNTEAFF

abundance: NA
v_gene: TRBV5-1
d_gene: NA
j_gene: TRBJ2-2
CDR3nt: TGCGCCAGCAGCTTCGACAGGAGAGCCGGGGAGCTGTTTTTT
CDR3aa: CASSFDRRAGELFF